These 8 T cell receptor beta chains share one sample of origin, sequenced in a study of blood T cells in healthy people across ages. It was with a sample-barcoded 5' primer and a J-beta primer mix that a second PCR of about 6 to 11 cycles was run. TCRdb recomputed calls from the 5' RACE reads with MiXCR, one row per CDR3 protein. The data contain about a million distinct CDR3 sequences, just over 50% of them singletons. Sequencing was carried out using blood. The origin of the receptors is a woman aged 55-70 years in good health.

The gene calls are TRBV3-1 and TRBJ2-4; no definite D call. The CDR3 contains 12 residues. Between the trimmed V and J ends, which lost 6 bases and 14 bases, there was a span of 17 bases. The germline gives CDR1 LGHDT, CDR2 YNNKEL (reference sequence). The CDR3 protein is CASSRTSCVKYF. In DNA form, the CDR3 reads TGTGCCAGCAGTCGGACGAGTTGCGTTAAGTACTTC.

The chain uses TRBV20-1 and TRBJ2-7, with D possibly matching TRBD1 (7 bases). The CDR3 consists of 13 residues. Per the germline V gene, CDR1 is DFQATT and CDR2 is SNEGSKA (reference sequence). Trimming left V 5 bases short and J 3 bases short, with 14 bases between. The DNA for the CDR3 is TGCAGTGCTTCAGGGGGGAGGTTCTACGAGCAGTACTTC. This gives the protein CSASGGRFYEQYF.

The V call is TRBV28, the J call TRBJ2-5; D is possibly TRBD2 (6 bases). The length of the CDR3 is 12 residues. Trimming removed 7 bases at V and 7 bases at J, with 13 bases between. Germline V gives CDR1 MDHEN, CDR2 SYDVKM. The CDR3 sequence is CASTSGDGTQYF. CDR3 sequence (DNA): TGTGCCAGCACCTCGGGGGACGGGACCCAGTACTTC. The whole variable domain, remainder taken from reference TRBV28 and TRBJ2-5, is DVKVTQSSRYLVKRTGEKVFLECVQDMDHENMFWYRQDPGLGLRLIYFSYDVKMKEKGDIPEGYSVSREKKERFSLILESASTNQTSMYLCASTSGDGTQYFGPGTRLLVL.

V gene TRBV3-1 combines with J gene TRBJ2-7, with TRBD2 identical over 8 bases. The V segment lost 0 bases and the J segment 3 bases; nucleotides outside the gene matches: 1. The length of the CDR3 is 14 residues. Per the germline V gene, CDR1 is LGHDT and CDR2 is YNNKEL (reference sequence). CDR3 loop: CASSQERGDYEQYF. CDR3 bases: TGTGCCAGCAGCCAAGAGCGGGGGGACTACGAGCAGTACTTC.

A few counts support this clonotype. J is TRBJ1-6 and V is TRBV20-1, with D hard to call. The CDR3 is made up of 12 amino acids. Germline CDR1 reads DFQATT; CDR2 reads SNEGSKA (reference sequence). CDR3 residues: CSGYPINSPLHF. In nucleotides, the CDR3 is TGCAGCGGATATCCGATTAATTCACCCCTCCACTTT.

This chain's CDR3 is CASSAGTAGGGYEQYF. CDR3 sequence (DNA): TGTGCCAGCAGCGCCGGGACGGCGGGCGGGGGGTACGAGCAGTACTTC. The chain is built from TRBV9 and TRBJ2-7, with 8 bases lining up with TRBD2. This CDR3 is built from 16 residues. The germline CDR1 and CDR2 sequences are SGDLS and YYNGEE. The J segment lost 4 bases and the V segment lost 3 bases, leaving 12 bases of the junction unmatched.

This clonotype was seen a handful of times. This chain joins TRBV2 and TRBJ1-1; no reliable D call. The V end lost 4 bases, the J end lost 0 bases, and 9 bases lay between the germline ends. The germline CDR1 and CDR2 sequences are SNHLY and FYNNEI. The CDR3 sequence is 14 residues long. CDR3 nucleotide sequence: TGTGCCAGCAGTGTAGGTCTGCTGAACACTGAAGCTTTCTTT. Its protein product is CASSVGLLNTEAFF.

With respect to this clonotype: At one boundary the junction diverges from the germline segment, which might be a read error. CDR3 nucleotide sequence: TGTACCAGCGGAACCTCTTCAGATACGCAGTATTTT. Protein product: CTSGTSSDTQYF. This chain joins TRBV12-3 or TRBV12-4 and TRBJ2-3, with D tentatively TRBD2 (5 bases). The CDR3 sequence is 12 residues long.